Given below is one TCR beta chain in context. This entry belongs to a study of blood T cell repertoires in COVID-19. Repertoires were generated with immunoSEQ multiplex PCR, while TCRdb's copy carries only in-frame clones and drops some. In the table there are around 340,000 clones, about 86% of which are singletons. The ends lost 4 bases at V and 5 bases at J; junction bases unmatched: 8. CDR3 length equals 16 residues. The V gene's germline CDR1 is KGHDR and CDR2 SFDVKD. The V call is TRBV24-1, the J call TRBJ2-1; 9 bases match TRBD2. Material: peripheral blood. The clonotype comes from a man aged 30 to 45 with active or convalescent COVID-19. CDR3 in DNA: TGTGCCACCAGTGAGACCGGCGGGAGGGCCAACAATGAGCAGTTCTTC. Its protein is CATSETGGRANNEQFF.